A single sample is the source of the 10 T cell receptor beta chains below, sequenced in a study of regulatory T cells in long-lasting Graves disease. Time point indicated: newly diagnosed GD, antithyroid drugs for less than 3 months. PBMCs provided the RNA from which the TCR library was made. Construction of TCR beta libraries relied on iRepertoire HTBI primers and on Arm-PCR targeting CDR3 regions. TCRdb itself ran the multiplex PCR reads through MiXCR, one entry per CDR3 protein. The data contain about 210,000 distinct CDR3 sequences, less than 20% of them singletons. These data were also filed under a second study, of T cells in Graves' hyperthyroidism and ophthalmopathy.

The material sequenced was peripheral blood mononuclear cells (PBMCs), taken at new diagnosis, from a patient treated with antithyroid drugs. The receptors were gathered from a woman aged 25 to 39 with Graves disease.

This clonotype was counted at least ten times. CDR3 sequence reads: CASSPNNEQFF. The CDR3 coding sequence is TGTGCCAGCTCACCAAACAATGAGCAGTTCTTC. V usage is TRBV18 and J usage is TRBJ2-1; no clear D. The CDR3 loop spans 11 amino acids. CDR1 and CDR2 from the germline V gene are KGHSH and LQKENI. V was trimmed by 2 bases and J by 5 bases, leaving 1 base between them.

This clonotype has a handful of counts. The junction differs from germline at one of its ends, possibly a read error. This rearrangement joins TRBV5-6 to TRBJ1-2; maybe TRBD1 (6 bases). The CDR3 consists of 13 residues. From germline, CDR1 is SGHDT and CDR2 YYEEEE. The CDR3 sequence: CANSPTGRDGYTF. CDR3 coding DNA: TGTGCCAACAGCCCGACAGGAAGAGATGGCTACACCTTC.

This clonotype occurred many times. This chain connects TRBV28 to TRBJ1-2; D is possibly TRBD1 (5 bases). The CDR3 loop spans 11 amino acids. The V end was cut by 6 bases, the J end by 13 bases, with 15 bases between. CDR1 is MDHEN and CDR2 is SYDVKM in the germline V gene. CDR3 sequence reads: CASRTGTAATF. The DNA of the CDR3 is TGTGCCAGCAGAACCGGGACGGCCGCCACCTTC.

As to this clonotype: Just one base apart from a much larger clone, this may be a read error. The chain has TRBV19 and TRBJ1-5, with D perhaps TRBD1 (5 bases). The CDR3 loop spans 14 amino acids. CDR1 LNHDA and CDR2 SQIVND come from the germline V gene (reference sequence). Trimming removed 9 bases from V and 4 bases from J, with 16 bases in between. CDR3 in DNA: TGTGCCAGCCGCCAGGCAGGGACGAATCAGCCCCAGCATTTT. Translation: CASRQAGTNQPQHF.

This clonotype was detected only a few times. The CDR3 DNA is TGTGCCAGCAGCCAAGATCGTCCTAGCGGGGGGGCCTACGCAGATACGCAGTATTTT. This encodes CASSQDRPSGGAYADTQYF. The gene calls are TRBV14 and TRBJ2-3, with TRBD2 matching 12 bases. Germline-derived CDR1 and CDR2 are SGHDN and FVKESK. CDR3 length equals 19 residues. J was trimmed by 4 bases and V by 0 bases; bases with no gene match: 11.

The V gene is TRBV2, the J gene TRBJ2-3, with D perhaps TRBD2 (5 bases). Germline loops: CDR1 SNHLY, CDR2 FYNNEI. The length of the CDR3 is 15 residues. Trimming removed 4 bases from V and 9 bases from J, with 20 bases in between. CDR3 DNA: TGTGCCAGCAGTGTCGTGGACTCATCGTTCGGGACGCAGTATTTT. This encodes CASSVVDSSFGTQYF.

This clonotype showed up many times. V gene TRBV28 combines with J gene TRBJ1-1; no reliable D call. CDR3 length: 15 residues. CDR1 MDHEN and CDR2 SYDVKM come from the germline V gene. Trimming took 2 bases from V and 0 from J, leaving 10 bases between them. For the CDR3, the DNA is TGTGCCAGCAGTTTAGGGGTTACCTTGAACACTGAAGCTTTCTTT. Amino acids: CASSLGVTLNTEAFF.

The table lists this clonotype with many counts. CDR3: CASSEYGASGGSRDTQYF. CDR3 nucleotides: TGTGCCAGCAGTGAATATGGGGCTAGCGGAGGAAGTAGAGATACGCAGTATTTT. The chain joins TRBV25-1 to TRBJ2-3, with 7 nucleotides matching TRBD2. V lost 0 bases, J lost 5 bases, and 14 bases stayed unmatched. This CDR3 region has 18 residues. Germline V gene lookup returns CDR1 MGHDK and CDR2 SYGVNS.

This clonotype showed up many times. The gene calls are TRBV11-2 and TRBJ2-3; possibly TRBD2 for D (6 bases). Germline CDR1 SGHAT, CDR2 FQNNGV. The ends were cut back, 5 bases at V and 0 bases at J, with 15 bases in the middle. The CDR3 consists of 16 residues. The CDR3 here is CASSPFGGSSTDTQYF. As DNA, the CDR3 is TGTGCCAGCAGCCCATTCGGGGGATCTAGCACAGATACGCAGTATTTT.

This clonotype was recorded at least ten times. V usage is TRBV30 and J usage is TRBJ1-3; a weak D match, TRBD1 (5 bases). Germline CDR1 reads GTSNPN; CDR2 reads SVGIG (reference sequence). The V end was cut by 1 base, the J end by 4 bases, with 11 bases between. CDR3 length: 14 residues. This CDR3 reads CAWSGAGFGNTIYF. For the CDR3, the DNA is TGTGCCTGGAGTGGGGCAGGGTTCGGAAACACCATATATTTT.